The 8 T cell receptor beta chains reported below all come from one sample, sequenced in a study of control samples from healthy donors and cancer patients. Data came from immunoSEQ multiplex PCR; TCRdb stores just in-frame clones and leaves some out. The sample carries tens of thousands of clones, roughly nine tenths recorded once. The material sequenced was PBMCs. These receptors came from a woman in her forties or fifties with colorectal cancer.

This clone has only one observation. The CDR3 protein is CASSLLDTDEAFF. CDR3 nucleotides: TGTGCCAGCAGCTTACTGGACACGGATGAAGCTTTCTTT. The rearrangement joins TRBV7-2 to TRBJ1-1, with a weak D call TRBD1 (5 bases). Germline V gene lookup returns CDR1 SGHTA and CDR2 FQGNSA. The CDR3 spans 13 residues. V lost 2 bases and J 7 bases, leaving 11 bases between the germline ends.

The chain employs TRBV7-2 and TRBJ1-2; 8 positions match TRBD1. Germline V gene data show CDR1 as SGHTA and CDR2 as FQGNSA. J gave up 4 bases and V 5 bases, and 6 bases lay outside the gene matches. The CDR3 is 14 amino acids. The CDR3, as DNA: TGTGCCAGCAGCCCAACAGGGGGGATCTATGGCTACACCTTC. Translated: CASSPTGGIYGYTF.

The chain links TRBV19 to TRBJ2-7; 9 nucleotides agree with TRBD1. Germline-derived CDR1 and CDR2 are LNHDA and SQIVND (reference sequence). The trim removed 1 base at V and 6 bases at J, leaving 4 bases unmatched. The CDR3 covers 14 residues. CDR3 sequence (DNA): TGTGCCAGTAGTATAGGCGGGACAGGGAGCGAGCAGTACGTC. This codes for CASSIGGTGSEQYV.

V gene TRBV27 combines with J gene TRBJ1-5, with D possibly matching TRBD1 (5 bases). CDR3 length equals 16 residues. V was cut by 2 bases and J by 0 bases, with 11 bases left in between. CDR1 and CDR2 from the germline V gene are MNHEY and SMNVEV (reference sequence). The CDR3 DNA is TGTGCCAGCAGTTTACGTGGGGGGTCTAGCAATCAGCCCCAGCATTTT. Residues: CASSLRGGSSNQPQHF.

The rearrangement uses TRBV13 and TRBJ1-6; 8 nucleotides agree with TRBD1. Per germline, CDR1 PRHDT and CDR2 FYEKMQ (reference sequence). V was clipped by 5 bases and J by 6 bases; unmatched bases: 3. This CDR3 has 14 residues. The CDR3 sequence: CASSIDRGNSPLHF. The CDR3 nucleotides read TGTGCCAGCAGCATCGACAGGGGTAATTCACCCCTCCACTTT.

V and J are TRBV7-2 and TRBJ2-1; 10 nucleotides line up with TRBD2. Looked up from germline, CDR1 is SGHTA and CDR2 is FQGNSA. The CDR3 has 15 residues. V gave up 4 bases and J gave up 9 bases; unmatched junction bases: 9. The CDR3 DNA reads TGTGCCAGCAGCTCAGCGGGGGGGCTTGGTTCTGAGCAGTTCTTC. Protein product: CASSSAGGLGSEQFF.

The V and J genes are TRBV7-6 and TRBJ1-6; TRBD1 is a possible D gene (5 bases). Germline CDR1 and CDR2: SGHVS and FNYEAQ. This CDR3 is built from 15 residues. Trimming stripped 4 bases from V and 8 bases from J, with 15 bases between. The CDR3 spells CASSSRQSTDSPLHF. The CDR3 DNA follows: TGTGCCAGCAGCTCCCGACAGTCGACTGATTCACCCCTCCACTTT. Full variable domain (remainder filled in from reference TRBV7-6 and TRBJ1-6): GAGVSQSPRYKVTKRGQDVALRCDPISGHVSLYWYRQALGQGPEFLTYFNYEAQQDKSGLPNDRFSAERPEGSISTLTIQRTEQRDSAMYRCASSSRQSTDSPLHFGNGTRLTVT.

The rearrangement links TRBV5-1 to TRBJ2-5; no definite D call. Germline-derived CDR1 and CDR2 are SGHRS and YFSETQ. The CDR3 contains 15 residues. The V end was cut by 5 bases, the J end by 1 base, with 15 bases between. The CDR3 is CASRYSGQIQETQYF. The CDR3 DNA reads TGCGCCAGCAGGTATAGTGGGCAGATCCAAGAGACCCAGTACTTC. The full variable domain, rest sourced from reference TRBV5-1 and TRBJ2-5, is KAGVTQTPRYLIKTRGQQVTLSCSPISGHRSVSWYQQTPGQGLQFLFEYFSETQRNKGNFPGRFSGRQFSNSRSEMNVSTLELGDSALYLCASRYSGQIQETQYFGPGTRLLVL.